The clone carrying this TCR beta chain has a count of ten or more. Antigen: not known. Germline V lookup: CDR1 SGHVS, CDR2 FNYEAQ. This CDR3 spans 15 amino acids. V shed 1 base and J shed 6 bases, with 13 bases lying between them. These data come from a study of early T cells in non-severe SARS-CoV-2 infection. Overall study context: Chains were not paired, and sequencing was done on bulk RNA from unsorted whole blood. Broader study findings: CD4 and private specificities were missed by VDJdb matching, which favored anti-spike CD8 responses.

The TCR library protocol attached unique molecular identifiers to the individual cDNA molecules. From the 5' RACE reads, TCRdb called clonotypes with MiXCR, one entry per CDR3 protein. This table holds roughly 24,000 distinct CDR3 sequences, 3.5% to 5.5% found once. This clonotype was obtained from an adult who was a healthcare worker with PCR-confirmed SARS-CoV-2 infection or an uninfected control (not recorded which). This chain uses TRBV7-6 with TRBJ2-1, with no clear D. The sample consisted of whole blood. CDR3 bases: TGTGCCAGCAGCTTAGTTCTAGGCGGTAGCAATGAGCAGTTCTTC. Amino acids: CASSLVLGGSNEQFF.